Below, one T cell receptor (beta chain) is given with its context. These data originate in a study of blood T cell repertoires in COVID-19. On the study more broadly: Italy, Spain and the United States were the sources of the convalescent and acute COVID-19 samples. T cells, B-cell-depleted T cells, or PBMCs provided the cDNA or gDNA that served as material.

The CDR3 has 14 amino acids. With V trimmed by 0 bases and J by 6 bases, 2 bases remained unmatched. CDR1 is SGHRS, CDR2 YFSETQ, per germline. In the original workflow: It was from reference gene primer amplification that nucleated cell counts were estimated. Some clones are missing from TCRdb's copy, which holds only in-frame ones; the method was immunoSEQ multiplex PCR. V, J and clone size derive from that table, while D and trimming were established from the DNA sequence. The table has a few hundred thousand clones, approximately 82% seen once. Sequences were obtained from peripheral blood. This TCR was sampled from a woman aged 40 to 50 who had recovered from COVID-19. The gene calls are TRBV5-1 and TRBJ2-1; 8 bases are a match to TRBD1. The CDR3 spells CASSLGQGFNEQFF. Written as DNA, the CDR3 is TGCGCCAGCAGCTTGGGACAGGGGTTCAATGAGCAGTTCTTC.